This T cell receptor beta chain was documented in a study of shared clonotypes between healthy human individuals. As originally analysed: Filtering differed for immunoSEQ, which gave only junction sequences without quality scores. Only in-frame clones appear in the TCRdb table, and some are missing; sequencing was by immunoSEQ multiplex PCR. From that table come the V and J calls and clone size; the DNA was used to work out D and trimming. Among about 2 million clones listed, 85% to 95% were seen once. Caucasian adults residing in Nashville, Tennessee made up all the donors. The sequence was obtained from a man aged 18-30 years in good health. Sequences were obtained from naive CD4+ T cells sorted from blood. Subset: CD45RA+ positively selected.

CDR3 in amino acids: CASMGGYGYTF. In nucleotides, the CDR3 is TGTGCCAGTATGGGAGGGTATGGCTACACCTTC. This chain uses TRBV19 with TRBJ1-2; D gene unclear. The CDR3 totals 11 residues. The germline V gene encodes CDR1 LNHDA and CDR2 SQIVND (reference sequence). Trimming removed 7 bases from V and 5 bases from J, with 8 bases in between.